This is a list of T cell receptor beta chains from one sample in a study of identical twins. Via MiXCR, TCRdb re-called the 5' RACE reads, giving one row per CDR3 protein. In the table there are some 560,000 distinct CDR3 sequences, 9.6% of which are singletons. This sample was also put to use in a study of yellow fever vaccine responses in identical twins.

The sample was PBMCs. The receptors originated from a young woman in good health. Each CDR3 is given with its conserved first and last residue. The D gene is left open where the match is weak. Size is stated for part of the rows, as once, few or many counts, or as a class when the clone is expanded.

J,V,size,D,DNA,CDR3
TRBJ1-1,TRBV7-9,NA,NA,TGTGCCAGCAGCTTACCAGCGATGAACACTGAAGCTTTCTTT,CASSLPAMNTEAFF
TRBJ2-1,TRBV11-1,NA,TRBD2,TGTGCCAGCTACAGGGGGTTGACTAGCGGGGGGGCCCTGAATGAGCAGTTCTTC,CASYRGLTSGGALNEQFF
TRBJ1-2,TRBV7-9,many,TRBD1,TGTGCCGGGTCAGGGGGTCCCTATGGCTACACCTTC,CAGSGGPYGYTF
TRBJ2-1,TRBV7-3,few,NA,TGTGCCAGCGGCGCGGGGGCCCCCTACAATGAGCAGTTCTTC,CASGAGAPYNEQFF
TRBJ2-7,TRBV3-1,many,NA,TGTGCCAGCAGCCCCACTGAATGGGGGGCTGGTGAGCAGTACTTC,CASSPTEWGAGEQYF
TRBJ2-5,TRBV12-3/TRBV12-4,few,TRBD1,TGTGCCAGCAGTTCCCGACAGGGGCGGGGAGAGACCCAGTACTTC,CASSSRQGRGETQYF
TRBJ2-7,TRBV10-3,NA,TRBD1,TGTGCCATCACCCCGGGACAGGGTCTTTACGAGCAGTACTTC,CAITPGQGLYEQYF
TRBJ2-4,TRBV6-5,NA,NA,TGTGCCAGCAGTTACTCGTCTTCGCGGGACATTCAGTACTTC,CASSYSSSRDIQYF
TRBJ1-1,TRBV7-8,few,NA,TGTGCCAGCAGCCCGACAGGCGGATATGGGGCTTTCTTT,CASSPTGGYGAFF
TRBJ2-2,TRBV7-6,many,TRBD2,TGTGCCAGCAGCCCCACCCTGGGACTAGTCTACACCGGGGAGCTGTTTTTT,CASSPTLGLVYTGELFF
TRBJ1-5,TRBV6-1,many,NA,TGTGCCAGCAGTGAAGCCCAGCTCAGGGTAGGGCAGCCCCAGCATTTT,CASSEAQLRVGQPQHF